The following is a T cell receptor beta chain sequence with its context. As yet, its antigen is unknown. This sample is drawn from a study of identical twins. Study-level findings and limits: Among out-of-frame alpha sequences shared by twins, low generation probability occurred in excess. There is a chance that invariant MAIT and iNKT cells partially muddied zero-insertion analyses.

TCRdb re-called the 5' RACE reads through MiXCR, storing one row per CDR3 protein. The repertoire consists of about 190,000 distinct CDR3 sequences, with less than 20% occurring once and the leading ten covering around 40%. The CDR3 is made up of 16 amino acids. Germline V gene lookup returns CDR1 DFQATT and CDR2 SNEGSKA (reference sequence). V gave up 1 base and J gave up 6 bases, with 21 bases separating them. The sample was also reused in another study, on T cells expressing NK-cell markers. That source adds: HCMV seropositivity characterized seven of the eight sequenced donors, and seronegativity one.

The sequence came from a woman aged 18 to 35 in good health. This sequence joins TRBV20-1 and TRBJ1-1; weak D call: TRBD1 (5 bases). Sequences were obtained from CD8+ T cells sorted from blood. CDR3 sequence (DNA): TGCAGTGCTAGAGTTATCGGGCAGGGAGTTATAGCTGAAGCTTTCTTT. It codes for CSARVIGQGVIAEAFF.